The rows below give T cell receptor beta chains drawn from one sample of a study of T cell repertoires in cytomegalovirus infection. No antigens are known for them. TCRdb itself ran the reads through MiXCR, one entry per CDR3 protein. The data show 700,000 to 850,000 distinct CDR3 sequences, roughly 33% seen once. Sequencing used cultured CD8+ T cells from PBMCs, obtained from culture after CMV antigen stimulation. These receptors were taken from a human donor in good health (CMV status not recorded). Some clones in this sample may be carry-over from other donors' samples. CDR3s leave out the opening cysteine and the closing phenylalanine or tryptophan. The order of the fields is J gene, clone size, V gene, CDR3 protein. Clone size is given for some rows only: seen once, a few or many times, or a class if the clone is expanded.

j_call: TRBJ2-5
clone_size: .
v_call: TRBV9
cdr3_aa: ASSLRGDWQETQY

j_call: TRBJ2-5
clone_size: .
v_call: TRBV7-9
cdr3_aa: ASSSPGLAGGETQY

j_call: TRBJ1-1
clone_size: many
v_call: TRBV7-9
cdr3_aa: ASSRKGQLDTEAF

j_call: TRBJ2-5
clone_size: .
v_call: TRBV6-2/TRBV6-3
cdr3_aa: ASTSGQGASETQY

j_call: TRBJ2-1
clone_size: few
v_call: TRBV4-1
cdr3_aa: ASSQWASEYNEQF

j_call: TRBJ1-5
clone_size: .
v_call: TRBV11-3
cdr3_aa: ASSLVVGGAKPQH

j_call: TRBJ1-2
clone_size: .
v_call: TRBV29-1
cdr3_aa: SVEARAGADYGYT

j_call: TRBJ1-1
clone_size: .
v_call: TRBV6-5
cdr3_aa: ASSGTFSHTEAF

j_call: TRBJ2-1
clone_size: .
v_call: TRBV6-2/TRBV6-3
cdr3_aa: ASREFSYNEQF

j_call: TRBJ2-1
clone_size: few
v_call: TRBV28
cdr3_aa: ASSPIPGTSGGGEQF

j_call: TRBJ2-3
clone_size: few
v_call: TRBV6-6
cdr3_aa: ASSYSILDTQY

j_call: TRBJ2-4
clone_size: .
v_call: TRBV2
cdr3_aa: ASSIKLAKNIQY

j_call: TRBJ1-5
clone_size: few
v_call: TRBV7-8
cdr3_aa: ASSLEAAGNQPQH

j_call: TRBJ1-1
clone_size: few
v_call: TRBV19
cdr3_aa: ASSFDRGRTEAF

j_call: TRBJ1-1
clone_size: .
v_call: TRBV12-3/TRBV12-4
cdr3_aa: ASSQSSGTEAF

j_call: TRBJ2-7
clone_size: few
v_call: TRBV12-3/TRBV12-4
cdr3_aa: ASSLTSGTSYEQY

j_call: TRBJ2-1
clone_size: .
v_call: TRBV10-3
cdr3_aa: AIGLAGAPTKAYNEQF

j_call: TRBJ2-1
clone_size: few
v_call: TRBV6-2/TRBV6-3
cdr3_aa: ASSYSGHTYNEQF

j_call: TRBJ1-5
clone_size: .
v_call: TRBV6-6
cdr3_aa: ASSYRDEVNQPQH

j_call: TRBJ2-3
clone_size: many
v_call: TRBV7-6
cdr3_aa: ASSLGPDVNTQY

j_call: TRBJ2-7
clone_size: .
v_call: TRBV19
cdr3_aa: ASSIGPTGSHEQY

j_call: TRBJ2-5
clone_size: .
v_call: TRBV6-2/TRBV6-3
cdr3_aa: ASSLFGQETQY